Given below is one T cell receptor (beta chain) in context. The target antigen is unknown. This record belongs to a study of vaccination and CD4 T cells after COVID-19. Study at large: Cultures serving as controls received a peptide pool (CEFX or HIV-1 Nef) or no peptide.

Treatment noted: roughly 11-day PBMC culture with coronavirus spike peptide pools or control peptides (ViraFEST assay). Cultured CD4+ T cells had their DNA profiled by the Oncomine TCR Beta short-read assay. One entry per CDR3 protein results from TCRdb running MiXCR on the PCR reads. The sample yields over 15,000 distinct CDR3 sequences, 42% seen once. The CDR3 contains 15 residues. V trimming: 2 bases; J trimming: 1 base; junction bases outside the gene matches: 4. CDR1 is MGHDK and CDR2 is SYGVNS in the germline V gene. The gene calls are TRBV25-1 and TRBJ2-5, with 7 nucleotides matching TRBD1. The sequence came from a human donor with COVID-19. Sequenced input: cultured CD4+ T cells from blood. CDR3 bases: TGTGCCAGCAGTGAACACAGGGGCAGCCAAGAGACCCAGTACTTC. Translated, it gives CASSEHRGSQETQYF. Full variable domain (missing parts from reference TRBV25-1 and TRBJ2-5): EADIYQTPRYLVIGTGKKITLECSQTMGHDKMYWYQQDPGMELHLIHYSYGVNSTEKGDLSSESTVSRIRTEHFPLTLESARPSHTSQYLCASSEHRGSQETQYFGPGTRLLVL.